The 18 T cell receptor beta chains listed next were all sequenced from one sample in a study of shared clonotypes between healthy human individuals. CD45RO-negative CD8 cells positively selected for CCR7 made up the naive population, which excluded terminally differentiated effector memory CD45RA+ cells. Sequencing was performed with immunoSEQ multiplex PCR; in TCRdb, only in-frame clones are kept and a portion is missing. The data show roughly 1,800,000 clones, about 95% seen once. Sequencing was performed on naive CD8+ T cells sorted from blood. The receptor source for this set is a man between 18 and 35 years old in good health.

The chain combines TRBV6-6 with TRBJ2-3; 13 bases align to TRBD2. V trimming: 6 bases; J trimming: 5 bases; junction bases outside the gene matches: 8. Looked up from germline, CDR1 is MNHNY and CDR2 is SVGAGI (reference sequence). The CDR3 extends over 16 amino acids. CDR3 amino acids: CASSRGLAGVEDTQYF. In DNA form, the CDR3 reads TGTGCCAGCAGCCGCGGACTAGCGGGGGTGGAAGATACGCAGTATTTT.

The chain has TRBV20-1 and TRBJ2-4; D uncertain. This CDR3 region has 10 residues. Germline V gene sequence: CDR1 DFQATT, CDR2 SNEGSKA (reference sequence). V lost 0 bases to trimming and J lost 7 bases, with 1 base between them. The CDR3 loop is CSARENIQYF. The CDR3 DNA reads TGCAGTGCTAGAGAGAACATTCAGTACTTC.

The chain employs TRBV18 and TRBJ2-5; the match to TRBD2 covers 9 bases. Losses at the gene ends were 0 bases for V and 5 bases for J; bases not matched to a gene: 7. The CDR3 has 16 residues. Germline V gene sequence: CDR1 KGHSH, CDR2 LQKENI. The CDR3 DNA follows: TGTGCCAGCTCACCACCAGTAGCGGGAGTTGGGGAGACCCAGTACTTC. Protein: CASSPPVAGVGETQYF.

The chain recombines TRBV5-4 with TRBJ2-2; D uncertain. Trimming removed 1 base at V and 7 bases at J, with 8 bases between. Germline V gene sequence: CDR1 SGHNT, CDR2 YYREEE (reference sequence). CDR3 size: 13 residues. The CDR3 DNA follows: TGTGCCAGCAGCTTGTTTCCCTTCGGGGAGCTGTTTTTT. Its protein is CASSLFPFGELFF.

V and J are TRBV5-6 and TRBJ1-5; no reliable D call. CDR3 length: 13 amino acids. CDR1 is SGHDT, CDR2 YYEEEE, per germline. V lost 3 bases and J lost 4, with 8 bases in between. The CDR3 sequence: CASSYNKNQPQHF. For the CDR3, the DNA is TGTGCCAGCAGCTACAACAAGAATCAGCCCCAGCATTTT.

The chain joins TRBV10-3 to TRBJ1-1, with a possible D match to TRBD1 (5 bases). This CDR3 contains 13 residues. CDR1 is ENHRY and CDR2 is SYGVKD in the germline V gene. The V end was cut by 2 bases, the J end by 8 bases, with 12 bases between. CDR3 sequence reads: CAISEVRDWEAFF. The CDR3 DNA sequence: TGTGCCATCAGTGAGGTCAGGGACTGGGAAGCTTTCTTT.

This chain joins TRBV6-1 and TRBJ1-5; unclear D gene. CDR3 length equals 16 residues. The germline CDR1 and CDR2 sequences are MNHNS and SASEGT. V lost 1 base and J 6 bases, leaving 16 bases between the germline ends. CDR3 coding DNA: TGTGCCAGCAGTGAAGAAAAATTTCTCTTCGGTCAGCCCCAGCATTTT. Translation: CASSEEKFLFGQPQHF.

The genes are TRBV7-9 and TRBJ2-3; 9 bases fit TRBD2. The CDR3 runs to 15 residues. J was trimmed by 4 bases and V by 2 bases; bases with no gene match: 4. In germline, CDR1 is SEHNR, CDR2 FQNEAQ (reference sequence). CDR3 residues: CASSLQAGGPDTQYF. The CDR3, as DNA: TGTGCCAGCAGCTTACAGGCGGGGGGGCCAGATACGCAGTATTTT.

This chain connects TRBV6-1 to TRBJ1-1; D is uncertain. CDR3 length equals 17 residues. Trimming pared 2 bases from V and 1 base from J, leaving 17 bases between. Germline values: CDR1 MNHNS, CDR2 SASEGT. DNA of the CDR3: TGTGCCAGCAGTGAAAGGAGGTGGAACGCGGGGAACACTGAAGCTTTCTTT. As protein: CASSERRWNAGNTEAFF.

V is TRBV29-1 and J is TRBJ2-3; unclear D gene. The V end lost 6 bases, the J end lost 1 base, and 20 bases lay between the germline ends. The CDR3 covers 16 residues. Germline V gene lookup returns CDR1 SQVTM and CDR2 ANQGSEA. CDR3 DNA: TGCAGCGTCGTTCCCTCGTGGGTGGTCGGCACAGATACGCAGTATTTT. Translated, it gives CSVVPSWVVGTDTQYF.

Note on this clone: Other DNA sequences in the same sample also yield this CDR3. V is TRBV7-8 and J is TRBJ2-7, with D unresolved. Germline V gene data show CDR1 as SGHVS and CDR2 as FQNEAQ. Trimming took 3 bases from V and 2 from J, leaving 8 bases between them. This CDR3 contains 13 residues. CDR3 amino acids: CASSLGRTYEQYF. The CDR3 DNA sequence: TGTGCCAGCAGCTTGGGAAGAACCTACGAGCAGTACTTC.

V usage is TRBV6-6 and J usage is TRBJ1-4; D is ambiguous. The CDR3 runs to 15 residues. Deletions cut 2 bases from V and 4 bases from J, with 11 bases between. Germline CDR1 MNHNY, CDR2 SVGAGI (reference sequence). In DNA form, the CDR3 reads TGTGCCAGCAGTTACCTTCCGCACGGTAATGAAAAACTGTTTTTT. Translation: CASSYLPHGNEKLFF.

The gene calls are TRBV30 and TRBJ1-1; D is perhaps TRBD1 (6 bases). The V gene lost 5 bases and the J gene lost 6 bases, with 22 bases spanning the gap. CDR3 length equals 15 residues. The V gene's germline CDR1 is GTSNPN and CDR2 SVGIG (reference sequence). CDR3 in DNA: TGTGCCTGGGAGGCTCCGATCAGGGGAACATCTGAAGCTTTCTTT. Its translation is CAWEAPIRGTSEAFF.

CDR3 sequence reads: CASSLALGEGSSYNEQFF. Written as DNA, the CDR3 is TGTGCCAGCAGCTTAGCGCTGGGGGAGGGGAGCTCCTACAATGAGCAGTTCTTC. J is TRBJ2-1 and V is TRBV7-9; 7 bases agree with TRBD2. CDR1 and CDR2 (germline): SEHNR, FQNEAQ (reference sequence). This CDR3 spans 18 amino acids. V was pared by 0 bases and J by 0 bases, with 8 bases of the junction left unmatched.

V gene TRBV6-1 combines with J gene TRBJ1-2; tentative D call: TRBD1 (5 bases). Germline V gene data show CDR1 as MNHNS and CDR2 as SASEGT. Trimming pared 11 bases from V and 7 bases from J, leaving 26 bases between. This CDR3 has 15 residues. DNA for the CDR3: TGTGCCGCAGAAAAAGTGACAGTATTGTTCAGTGGCTACACCTTC. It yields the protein CAAEKVTVLFSGYTF.

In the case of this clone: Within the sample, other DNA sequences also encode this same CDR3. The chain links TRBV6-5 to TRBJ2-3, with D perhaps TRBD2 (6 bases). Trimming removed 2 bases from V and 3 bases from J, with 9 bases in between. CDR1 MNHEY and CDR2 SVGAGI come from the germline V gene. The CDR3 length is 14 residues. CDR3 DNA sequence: TGTGCCAGCAGTTACGTGGGGGGTACAGATACGCAGTATTTT. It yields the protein CASSYVGGTDTQYF.

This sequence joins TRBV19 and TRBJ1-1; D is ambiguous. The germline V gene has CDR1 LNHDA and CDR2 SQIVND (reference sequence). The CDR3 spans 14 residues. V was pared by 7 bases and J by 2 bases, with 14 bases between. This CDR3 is CASMAAVANTEAFF. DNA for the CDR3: TGTGCCAGTATGGCGGCAGTGGCCAACACTGAAGCTTTCTTT.

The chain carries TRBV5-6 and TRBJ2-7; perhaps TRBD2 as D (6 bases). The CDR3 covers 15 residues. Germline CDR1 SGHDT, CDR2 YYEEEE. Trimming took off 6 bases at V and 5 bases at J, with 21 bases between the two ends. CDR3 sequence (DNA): TGTGCCAGCAAAAAGTCCGGGACTCCTGCCGACGAGCAGTACTTC. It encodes CASKKSGTPADEQYF.